This TCR beta chain was recovered during a study of T cells after yellow fever vaccination. Study-wide background: For low cell numbers, libraries were made with SMART-Seq v4 Ultra Low Input.

Synthesis of TCR cDNA relied on 5'RACE template switching, which attached a universal primer site and UMIs. TCRdb analysed the 5' RACE reads with MiXCR anew, one entry per CDR3 protein. The repertoire holds roughly 310,000 distinct CDR3 sequences, with 8.5% to 9% as singletons. The table lists this clonotype with a few counts. Its antigen is not identified. Germline CDR1 reads LGHNA; CDR2 reads YSLEER. The V end was cut by 0 bases, the J end by 5 bases, with 13 bases between. The CDR3 is 15 residues long. Study-wide points: The secondary T-cell response peaked on day 5, not day 15, but was weaker. Post-booster samples contained most primary-vaccination clones (around 96% CD4, roughly 88% CD8).

This chain links TRBV4-3 with TRBJ2-5; D is perhaps TRBD2 (6 bases). This sample comprised PBMCs, obtained on the day of the first yellow fever vaccination. The source of this sequence is a man aged 18 to 30 who received the YFV17D yellow fever vaccine. The CDR3 loop reads CASSQERGRWETQYF. CDR3 coding DNA: TGCGCCAGCAGCCAAGAACGAGGGAGGTGGGAGACCCAGTACTTC.